This T cell receptor (beta chain) was obtained from a study of cytomegalovirus exposure and HLA in healthy donors. Overall study: According to later analysis, the same platform produced the 120 or so validation and several hundred first-cohort repertoires.

Comment on this clone: Its antigen is not identified.

The donors were members of the roughly 130-subject validation cohort (separate from the roughly 680-subject first cohort). CDR3 size: 13 residues. The germline CDR1 and CDR2 sequences are LNHNV and YYDKDF (reference sequence). Trimming shortened V by 3 bases and J by 12 bases, and 15 bases separated the two germline ends. Sequencing used immunoSEQ multiplex PCR; TCRdb keeps in-frame clones, though not all of them. The sample includes 100,000 to 120,000 clones, more than 70% of them seen just once. The study's findings and limits: A few CMV-associated chains were confirmed in vitro to be specific for CMV antigens.

The TCR was taken from a woman aged 18 to 35 in good health and CMV-seronegative. The sample taken for sequencing was PBMCs. The chain carries TRBV15 and TRBJ1-5, with D possibly matching TRBD1 (5 bases). The CDR3 loop reads CATSSGGGEVQHF. In nucleotides, the CDR3 is TGTGCCACCAGCAGTGGTGGAGGGGAGGTCCAGCATTTT. Using reference TRBV15 and TRBJ1-5 for the parts outside the CDR3, the full variable domain is DAMVIQNPRYQVTQFGKPVTLSCSQTLNHNVMYWYQQKSSQAPKLLFHYYDKDFNNEADTPDNFQSRRPNTSFCFLDIRSPGLGDTAMYLCATSSGGGEVQHFGDGTRLSIL.